Below are 31 T cell receptor beta chains sequenced from a single sample in a study of blood T cells in healthy people across ages. Sample-barcoded 5' priming and a J-beta primer mix drove a second PCR of about 6 to 12 cycles. TCRdb reprocessed the 5' RACE reads with MiXCR, giving one entry per CDR3 protein. The table has some 750,000 distinct CDR3 sequences, 22% seen once. Sequencing input: blood. Receptors originate from a man between 65 and 79 years old in good health.

This clonotype has a handful of counts. This chain uses TRBV29-1 with TRBJ2-5, with D possibly matching TRBD1 (6 bases). The J call may not be correct, given that the DNA end is closer to TRBJ2-1. CDR1 SQVTM and CDR2 ANQGSEA come from the germline V gene. The CDR3 spans 13 residues. The CDR3 here is CSVDRQGTGEQFF. As DNA, the CDR3 is TGCAGCGTTGACCGGCAGGGGACCGGTGAGCAGTTCTTC.

This clonotype was found a few times. This chain links TRBV12-3 or TRBV12-4 with TRBJ2-3; D remains ambiguous. Deletions cut 0 bases from V and 2 bases from J, with 6 bases between. This CDR3 is 14 amino acids long. CDR3 region: CASSLADYTDTQYF. The DNA for the CDR3 is TGTGCCAGCAGTTTAGCGGATTACACAGATACGCAGTATTTT.

This clonotype came up many times. The chain recombines TRBV29-1 with TRBJ2-3; TRBD2 matches 12 bases. The CDR3 is 16 residues long. Germline V CDR1 and CDR2: SQVTM, ANQGSEA. V gave up 3 bases and J gave up 6 bases; unmatched junction bases: 10. Here the CDR3 reads CSVEGGQTSGGDTQYF. The CDR3 region has the DNA TGCAGCGTTGAGGGGGGGCAGACTAGCGGGGGCGATACGCAGTATTTT.

This clonotype was found a few times. This chain joins TRBV11-2 and TRBJ2-3; 7 bases are a match to TRBD2. The CDR3 consists of 14 residues. The germline CDR1 and CDR2 sequences are SGHAT and FQNNGV. V lost 5 bases and J lost 6; bases outside the gene matches: 8. This CDR3 is CASSPRTSLDTQYF. The CDR3 DNA reads as TGTGCCAGCAGCCCCAGGACTAGTCTGGATACGCAGTATTTT.

V usage is TRBV7-2 and J usage is TRBJ2-3; 11 bases map to TRBD2. The CDR3 has 15 residues. Per the germline V gene, CDR1 is SGHTA and CDR2 is FQGNSA. V gave up 3 bases and J gave up 6 bases; unmatched junction bases: 5. For the CDR3, the DNA is TGTGCCAGCAGCTTTAGCGGGGGGGCATTCGATACGCAGTATTTT. Translation gives CASSFSGGAFDTQYF.

The genes are TRBV12-3 or TRBV12-4 and TRBJ1-4, with D perhaps matching TRBD1 (5 bases). The CDR3 runs to 14 residues. The V end was cut by 4 bases, the J end by 7 bases, with 13 bases between. This CDR3 reads CASSSLIGGEKLFF. Here the CDR3 DNA reads TGTGCCAGCAGTTCCCTCATCGGGGGTGAAAAACTGTTTTTT.

Points on this clonotype: The junction shows a germline mismatch at one end, possibly a read error. This CDR3 is CASSLPGFGVEFF. CDR3 in DNA: TGTGCCAGCAGCCTCCCCGGGTTCGGAGTGGAGTTCTTC. The genes are TRBV7-9 and TRBJ2-5, with D hard to call. The CDR3 has 13 amino acids. Germline V lookup: CDR1 SEHNR, CDR2 FQNEAQ (reference sequence).

The rearrangement joins TRBV30 to TRBJ1-2; D uncertain. This CDR3 has 14 residues. In germline, CDR1 is GTSNPN, CDR2 SVGIG (reference sequence). Trimming removed 4 bases from V and 7 bases from J, with 19 bases in between. CDR3 nucleotides: TGTGCCTGGACCGAAATGAGCCGCCTGAGTGGCTACACCTTC. Translated: CAWTEMSRLSGYTF. Full variable domain (outside the CDR3, taken from reference TRBV30 and TRBJ1-2): SQTIHQWPATLVQPVGSPLSLECTVEGTSNPNLYWYRQAAGRGLQLLFYSVGIGQISSEVPQNLSASRPQDRQFILSSKKLLLSDSGFYLCAWTEMSRLSGYTFGSGTRLTVV.

This clonotype occurred a few times. A read error may produce the germline difference seen at one junction end. This chain joins TRBV7-2 and TRBJ2-3, with D tentatively TRBD2 (5 bases). The CDR3 loop spans 15 amino acids. Per the germline V gene, CDR1 is SGHTA and CDR2 is FQGNSA. This CDR3 reads CASSFQRPGTDTQYF. The CDR3 bases are TGTGCCAGCAGCTTCCAGCGGCCTGGCACGGATACGCAGTATTTT.

V is TRBV25-1 and J is TRBJ2-1; 7 bases are a match to TRBD2. CDR3 length equals 16 residues. The J segment lost 1 base and the V segment lost 3 bases, leaving 6 bases of the junction unmatched. Germline V gene data show CDR1 as MGHDK and CDR2 as SYGVNS. The CDR3 DNA reads as TGTGCCAGCAGTGACCGCGGGAGTGGGTCCTACAATGAGCAGTTCTTC. It specifies CASSDRGSGSYNEQFF.

This rearrangement joins TRBV20-1 to TRBJ1-2; D is uncertain. V lost 0 bases to trimming and J lost 8 bases, with 7 bases between them. CDR1 is DFQATT, CDR2 SNEGSKA, per germline (reference sequence). CDR3 size: 11 residues. The chain's CDR3 is CSARDLWGYTF. The CDR3 nucleotides are TGCAGTGCTAGAGATCTGTGGGGCTACACCTTC.

As concerns this clonotype: At one end the junction does not follow the germline gene, possibly because of a read error. This chain links TRBV20-1 with TRBJ2-1; D gene ambiguous. This CDR3 contains 12 residues. CDR1 and CDR2 (germline): DFQATT, SNEGSKA (reference sequence). CDR3 protein: CSARDPTHGVGF. The CDR3 DNA reads TGCAGTGCTAGAGATCCGACCCACGGTGTAGGCTTC.

A word on this clonotype: The junction does not match germline at one end; this may be a read error. CDR3 sequence: CASNLVGGPYNEQFF. In DNA, the CDR3 is TGCGCCAGCAACTTGGTGGGGGGGCCCTACAATGAGCAGTTCTTC. The chain recombines TRBV5-1 with TRBJ2-1; D is possibly TRBD2 (7 bases). CDR3 length: 15 amino acids. CDR1 is SGHRS, CDR2 YFSETQ, per germline.

This clonotype was seen a handful of times. A read error may account for a junction end that differs from germline. The chain couples TRBV12-3 or TRBV12-4 to TRBJ1-2; TRBD1 matches at 7 bases. There are 13 residues in the CDR3. In DNA form, the CDR3 reads TGTGCCGGCAGTTTAGGGACAGCCCCTGGCTACACCTTC. It yields the protein CAGSLGTAPGYTF.

The J gene is TRBJ2-3, the V gene TRBV5-1, with unresolved D. The germline CDR1 and CDR2 sequences are SGHRS and YFSETQ. With 7 bases removed from V and 0 bases from J, the gap between germline ends came to 12 bases. The CDR3 consists of 14 residues. The CDR3 bases are TGCGCCAGCCGCGACGAGGCTAGCACAGATACGCAGTATTTT. This gives the protein CASRDEASTDTQYF.

This sequence joins TRBV9 and TRBJ1-1, with TRBD1 matching over 7 bases. With V trimmed by 0 bases and J by 1 base, 6 bases remained unmatched. Germline V gene data show CDR1 as SGDLS and CDR2 as YYNGEE. This CDR3 has 16 residues. The CDR3 here is CASSVGTGTENTEAFF. In DNA form, the CDR3 reads TGTGCCAGCAGCGTAGGGACAGGTACAGAGAACACTGAAGCTTTCTTT.

This chain joins TRBV6-5 and TRBJ1-4, with D perhaps TRBD1 (5 bases). The CDR3 covers 17 residues. Germline values: CDR1 MNHEY, CDR2 SVGAGI. V lost 0 bases, J lost 5 bases, and 16 bases lay in between. The CDR3 spells CASSYSGQGGSNEKLFF. CDR3 in DNA: TGTGCCAGCAGTTACTCAGGGCAGGGAGGGAGCAATGAAAAACTGTTTTTT.

This clonotype was observed a few times. This rearrangement joins TRBV6-2 or TRBV6-3 to TRBJ1-6; D is unresolved. Trimming pared 6 bases from V and 6 bases from J, leaving 6 bases between. The CDR3 spans 12 residues. Germline V gives CDR1 MNHEY, CDR2 SVGEGT. In DNA, the CDR3 is TGTGCCAGCAGCGAACCTAATTCACCCCTCCACTTT. Translating it yields CASSEPNSPLHF.

The genes are TRBV12-3 or TRBV12-4 and TRBJ2-7; 9 bases line up with TRBD2. The CDR3 spans 14 residues. J gave up 3 bases and V 2 bases, and 2 bases lay outside the gene matches. The CDR3 here is CASSLRAGGYEQYF. For the CDR3, the DNA is TGTGCCAGCAGTTTAAGAGCGGGGGGCTACGAGCAGTACTTC.

J is TRBJ1-3 and V is TRBV7-2; D gene unclear. V lost 5 bases and J lost 3, with 14 bases in between. The CDR3 extends over 15 amino acids. Germline V gene sequence: CDR1 SGHTA, CDR2 FQGNSA. DNA of the CDR3: TGTGCCAGCAGCCAAACCCAGTCCTTTGGAAACACCATATATTTT. It translates to CASSQTQSFGNTIYF.

This clonotype was counted a few times. The V gene is TRBV20-1, the J gene TRBJ1-1, with D hard to call. Germline assignment: CDR1 DFQATT and CDR2 SNEGSKA (reference sequence). The CDR3 spans 14 residues. V lost 5 bases and J 6 bases, leaving 19 bases between the germline ends. The CDR3 nucleotides read TGCAGTGCTCCTTCGACGGCCGGTATCTCTGAAGCTTTCTTT. It specifies CSAPSTAGISEAFF.

This clonotype was seen more than once but under ten times. One end of the junction varies from germline; a read error may be responsible. The rearrangement joins TRBV25-1 to TRBJ1-4; TRBD1 is a possible D gene (5 bases). CDR1 MGHDK and CDR2 SYGVNS come from the germline V gene. The CDR3 consists of 15 residues. CDR3: CASSEYWGGNEKLLF. The CDR3 region has the DNA TGTGCCAGCAGTGAATATTGGGGGGGTAATGAAAAACTGCTTTTT.

There are a few counts of this clonotype. The chain joins TRBV29-1 to TRBJ2-5; D uncertain. The CDR3 has 11 amino acids. Between the trimmed V and J ends, which lost 4 bases and 4 bases, there was a span of 7 bases. Germline V gene data show CDR1 as SQVTM and CDR2 as ANQGSEA. The CDR3 is CSVAGRETQYF. CDR3 nucleotides: TGCAGCGTTGCGGGCAGAGAGACCCAGTACTTC.

The chain is built from TRBV12-3 or TRBV12-4 and TRBJ2-5, with TRBD1 as a possible D gene (5 bases). V was clipped by 6 bases and J by 1 base, with 15 bases between them. This CDR3 comprises 15 residues. This CDR3 is CASSFKGQVQETQYF. The CDR3 DNA is TGTGCCAGCAGCTTTAAGGGGCAGGTCCAAGAGACCCAGTACTTC.

This rearrangement joins TRBV5-1 to TRBJ2-1; 11 bases match TRBD1. The end of the DNA fits TRBJ2-7 better, so the J call may be wrong. Germline CDR1 and CDR2: SGHRS and YFSETQ. The CDR3 loop spans 16 amino acids. The CDR3 bases are TGCGCCAGCAGCTTGGCGGTGGGACAGGGGGTCAACGAGCAGTACTTC. This encodes CASSLAVGQGVNEQYF.

The V call is TRBV30, the J call TRBJ1-3; D perhaps matches TRBD1 (6 bases). The CDR3 totals 18 residues. Deletions cut 1 base from V and 1 base from J, with 20 bases between. CDR1 and CDR2 from the germline V gene are GTSNPN and SVGIG (reference sequence). CDR3 DNA sequence: TGTGCCTGGAGTGCGTTGAGGAACAGGGTTTTTTCTGGAAACACCATATATTTT. It translates to CAWSALRNRVFSGNTIYF.

The rearrangement uses TRBV5-5 and TRBJ1-5, with a tentative D call TRBD1 (6 bases). There are 16 residues in the CDR3. Germline loops: CDR1 SGHKS, CDR2 YYEKEE (reference sequence). Trimming left V 0 bases short and J 6 bases short, with 16 bases between. CDR3 bases: TGTGCCAGCAGCTTGGAGTTGACGGGGGCGGTTCAGCCCCAGCATTTT. It yields the protein CASSLELTGAVQPQHF.

The chain carries TRBV12-3 or TRBV12-4 and TRBJ2-3; the match to TRBD2 covers 8 bases. The CDR3 consists of 16 residues. With 6 bases clipped from V and 6 bases from J, the junction kept 14 bases outside the gene matches. DNA of the CDR3: TGTGCCAGCAGCGCCGCCCGCCGGGGGGGCATGGATACGCAGTATTTT. Translated: CASSAARRGGMDTQYF.

Notes on this clonotype: The germline gene is not matched at one end of the junction; a read error may be the cause. This chain links TRBV12-3 or TRBV12-4 with TRBJ2-1; D not resolved. The CDR3 covers 13 residues. The CDR3 reads CASSSSSYNAQFF. The CDR3 DNA reads TGTGCCAGCAGTTCCTCTTCCTACAATGCGCAGTTCTTC.

The rearrangement joins TRBV12-3 or TRBV12-4 to TRBJ2-5; D unresolved. Gene TRBJ2-7 matches the end of the DNA better, so the J call may be wrong. The CDR3 is 15 residues long. CDR3 sequence (DNA): TGTGCCAGCAGTTTAGCAGGGCCTAGCTCCTACGAGCAGTACTTC. Its protein is CASSLAGPSSYEQYF.

The chain couples TRBV7-2 to TRBJ1-2; no reliable D call. Germline V gives CDR1 SGHTA, CDR2 FQGNSA. The CDR3 length is 12 residues. V was trimmed by 1 base and J by 7 bases, leaving 7 bases between them. In DNA, the CDR3 is TGTGCCAGCAGCTTAGAACGTTTTGGCTACACCTTC. This sequence encodes CASSLERFGYTF.